This TCR beta chain comes out of a study of T cell responses to AZD1222 COVID-19 vaccine. Findings of the study overall: Seropositive at baseline were only 5 or 6 AZD1222 recipients. The study found vaccine-associated CD4 TCRs spanning spike, dominant at 160-218 and 743-854. Females outnumbered males among donors, who were mostly white British; clonal diversity was possibly underestimated. Repertoire collection took place solely once the T cell response had peaked.

Germline V gene data show CDR1 as SGHAT and CDR2 as FQNNGV. CDR3 length: 15 amino acids. V was clipped by 5 bases and J by 5 bases, with 18 bases between them. As regards this clone: Its antigen is currently unknown.

TCRdb's table, derived via immunoSEQ multiplex PCR, lists solely in-frame clones and lacks some. This repertoire shows about 180,000 clones, 70% to 90% found once; its top ten account for about 4.1%. The receptor comes from an adult who received the MenACWY meningococcal vaccine as a control. This sequence joins TRBV11-2 and TRBJ1-1, with D maybe TRBD1 (6 bases). Sequencing was performed on peripheral blood, taken 28 days after the second dose of the MenACWY control vaccine. The CDR3, as DNA: TGTGCCAGCAGCCCCTTACAGGGAAGAGGGACTGAAGCTTTCTTT. Its translation is CASSPLQGRGTEAFF.